A selection of T cell receptor beta chains follows, all from one sample in a study of blood T cells in healthy people across ages. Using its own MiXCR run on the 5' RACE reads, TCRdb lists one record per CDR3 protein. The data contain 450,000 to 700,000 distinct CDR3 sequences, roughly 28% of them seen just once; the ten biggest clones take up less than 20%. The sample consisted of blood. Receptors originate from a woman aged 70-85 years in good health. The conserved cysteine and the conserved F or W are not part of the CDR3 here. The order of the fields is V gene, clone size, CDR3 protein. The listing skips clone size in some rows; elsewhere it reads once, few, many or a size class.

>TRBV7-8|-
ASSPTGAGPYNEQF
>TRBV20-1|-
SARLAGGKTAYNEQF
>TRBV4-2|-
ASSQVWTSGGATDTQY
>TRBV5-1|-
ASSLQGPGNEQF
>TRBV25-1|few
ASSDLSPGKDGYT
>TRBV21-1|few
ASSSRRSLDTYEQY
>TRBV6-2/TRBV6-3|-
ASSYSSFGLATSETQY
>TRBV7-3|-
ASSWDVSSYNEQF
>TRBV20-1|-
SARDPTRTGGNGYT
>TRBV7-2|-
ASSSIMGLGTVSYEQY
>TRBV15|few
ATSRAEPSGGAYNEQF
>TRBV4-2|-
ASSQDRGQPS
>TRBV12-3/TRBV12-4|-
ASSLTGPPQY
>TRBV20-1|many
SARQGSETQY
>TRBV20-1|few
SARVSGPSSYNEQF
>TRBV4-2|-
ASSPGTSGGDEQF
>TRBV7-2|few
ASRLFSGQSNYGYT
>TRBV5-1|few
ASSLTTSQETQY
>TRBV20-1|-
SARVVREAGYT
>TRBV6-2/TRBV6-3|-
ASSHGQFSDNQPQH
>TRBV12-3/TRBV12-4|-
ASSSPGTANYGYT
>TRBV6-5|few
ASSYSFPGLVTDTQY
>TRBV9|-
ASSVGGMGQQC
>TRBV27|few
AASDLYYGYT
>TRBV20-1|few
SASPGTADSPLH
>TRBV29-1|few
SAGLDTQY
>TRBV5-6|-
ASSLKGSNTEAF
>TRBV20-1|few
SAFSRNEKLF
>TRBV6-6|-
ASSYGSGSGNTIY
>TRBV5-1|few
ASSLGRRQRLETQY
>TRBV3-1|-
ASNGGTARDSPLH
>TRBV4-3|few
ASSQDNSGANVLT
>TRBV20-1|-
SAIGRGPTDTQY
>TRBV3-1|-
ASSPRGGLDTEAF
>TRBV5-5|once
ASSLAGIAGEQY
>TRBV15|-
ATSRDYGGNTEAF
>TRBV12-3/TRBV12-4|-
ASSPGLFLNTGELF
>TRBV12-3/TRBV12-4|few
ACSSAAGQHSNQPQH
>TRBV20-1|few
SARSGTSSWGNEQF
>TRBV7-2|few
ASSSLAGRNEQH
>TRBV6-2/TRBV6-3|few
AIQESLAKNIQY
>TRBV11-1|many
ASSLLGGASYNEQF
>TRBV20-1|-
SARDDKTDTQY
>TRBV30|-
AWRGDTEAF
>TRBV20-1|-
SASAGGGSTEAF
>TRBV20-1|once
SARPLAGAYNEQF
>TRBV9|-
ASSVAAGTKGTQY
>TRBV9|few
ASSPREVGMWEWDEQY
>TRBV3-1|-
ASSHLGGRIWEQF
>TRBV28|-
ASSTRGLHSEQY
>TRBV10-3|-
AIMAASGDNEQF
>TRBV6-5|-
ASSLTGAAAGYGYT
>TRBV14|once
ASSDQRASGHNEQF
>TRBV7-6|-
ASSSKRGPVGELF
>TRBV20-1|few
SARDRQRGHDTQY